The T cell receptor (beta chain) under discussion was sequenced for a study of tumor and adjacent non-tumor tissue in lung cancer. Looking at the study overall: On average, productive TCRbeta reads reached around 4 million per sample.

The CDR3 has 12 residues. From germline, CDR1 is SGHTS and CDR2 YDEGEE. Study-level findings and limits: Tumor tissue had significantly higher TCR diversity than normal lung.

TCRbeta libraries were built with three rounds of nested PCR, modified from ARM-PCR. TCRdb processed the multiplex PCR reads anew with MiXCR; each CDR3 protein has one entry. The sample lists over 100,000 distinct CDR3 sequences; roughly 80% were seen once. On this clonotype itself: The antigen is not known.

RNA was extracted from bulk tissue without any cell sorting. This sequence joins TRBV5-8 and TRBJ2-3; D is undetermined. Specimen: lung tumor tissue. This receptor was taken from a woman aged 55-70 years with non-small cell lung cancer. CDR3 DNA: TGTGACAGAAGTCTCAGTACAGATACGCAGTATTTT. As protein: CDRSLSTDTQYF.